This entry describes one TCR beta chain. This clone's antigen is unknown. This specimen belongs to a study of cytomegalovirus exposure and HLA in healthy donors (TCRdb year 2017). General notes on the study: An earlier analysis of approximately 590 of the donors reported about 250 Gb of sequence data and some 120 million unique TCR beta sequences from about 179 million T cells. Around 320 gigabases of sequencing data and roughly 90 million unique TCR sequences were included in an early release covering over 600 HLA-typed donors. Of the roughly 400 genotyped donors, approximately 83% fell in the genetic ancestry cluster associated with self-reported Caucasian donors. The study was designed to test whether signatures of past pathogen exposure could be identified by cataloging public T cell receptors. The study profiled the T cell repertoires of around 700 subjects by immunosequencing and related them to cytomegalovirus serostatus. A separate validation cohort of approximately 130 different subjects was used in addition to the roughly 700-subject first cohort. High-throughput TCR immunosequencing, statistical association of individual TCRs with disease status, and machine learning were combined to predict cytomegalovirus infection status. A later analysis re-analyzed previously published TCR beta repertoires from 600 to 850 donors and added high-resolution HLA genotyping to study TCR occurrence patterns. In the later analysis, no new phenotypic data were used to find candidate immune exposures; instead, reliance was placed on TCR beta sequences and their occurrence across donors. To decide whether each TCR beta V gene segment behaved as functional or pseudogenic, an earlier analysis of some 600 of the donors relied on high-throughput TCR beta sequencing. Donor age, sex, ethnicity and CMV serostatus were compiled alongside the repertoire data. A later genetic analysis took genome-wide SNP genotypes for about three fifths of the roughly 670 donors and used that subset as a discovery cohort. Every discovery cohort repertoire had been produced on one sequencing platform. Both class I and class II loci were covered by HLA typing, at four-digit resolution. Typing coverage varied by locus: roughly 629-640 donors for A, B, C, DRB1 and DQB1; more than 500 for DQA1; over 600 for DPA1; approximately 490 for DPB1. Roughly five DR-DQ haplotypes were handled as single units for association and clustering because linkage in the cohort was strong. Across 398 genotyped donors of the cohort, an average of about 240,000 unique TCR beta nucleotide sequences per donor were sequenced, and roughly a sixth of those sequences were non-productive.

Counted from cysteine to phenylalanine, this CDR3 has 14 amino acids. The kept DNA is CDR3 alone, 42 bases in frame from the first base. Trimming at the junction amounts to 5 bases on V and 0 bases on J, and the germline ends lie 10 bases apart. The germline V gene yields MNHGY for CDR1 and SAAAGT for CDR2. General findings and caveats noted by the study authors: Because the 87-base-pair reads could not distinguish some IMGT-functional V segments, including TRBV6-2 and TRBV6-3, those segments were excluded. In a later analysis, HLA-associated TCR beta chains were found to be more clonally expanded and to have lower generation probabilities than equally common non-associated chains. Linkage disequilibrium might explain the correlated functional status among segregating V segments, but an unknown experimental factor could not be ruled out. A further reported finding was that TCR beta sequences accurately predicted the HLA-A and HLA-B alleles for most subjects in the first cohort. In both the original and validation cohorts, the classifier was reported to diagnose cytomegalovirus status with high specificity and sensitivity. The only immune exposure information available for the cohort was CMV serostatus. Most TCR sequences were seen in very few donors, while some public TCRs were found in many individuals. A later genetic analysis reported fewer N-insertions in productive TCRs among donors in an Asian-associated ancestry cluster than the roughly 700-donor mean. In the study, approximately 150 TCR beta chains were listed as associated with cytomegalovirus. In a later analysis, most CMV-associated TCR beta chains were found to appear HLA-restricted, with HLA associations seemingly driven largely by CMV exposure. In an earlier analysis of about 540 of the donors, most TCR beta V segments were observed in productive rearrangements about 87% or about 30% of the time, broadly matching IMGT annotations. A cluster of highly shared sequence variants was judged likely to represent a technical artifact of the sequencing pipeline. V-gene and J-gene trimming of TCR beta chains was associated with a missense DCLRE1C variant in a later genetic analysis, and the association was replicated in an independent cohort. A later analysis found that TCR association rates varied across HLA loci, with DRB1 alleles showing the most associated TCRs and HLA-C alleles the fewest. When HLA alleles, especially DR and DQ, strongly co-occurred, attributing TCR associations to individual alleles was difficult. According to a later analysis, parvovirus B19, influenza, CMV and Epstein-Barr virus appeared linked to several top co-occurrence clusters. Because some donors lacked HLA typing at each locus, the association tests relied only on the typed subset. In this cohort, only TCR beta chains were sequenced, and detectable features were limited by the absence of alpha or paired-chain data. A few of the identified cytomegalovirus-associated TCR beta chains were confirmed in vitro to be specific for cytomegalovirus antigens. According to the authors, the approach could potentially be generalized to other disease states and immunological phenotypes. Because counts were too low, some 16 rarely observed V segments, including chromosome 9 orphons, were excluded from the earlier analysis of several hundred of the donors. The presence/absence analyses assumed that sequencing depth was roughly uniform across donors, and that assumption may not be true. Specific HLA alleles were associated with 15,000 to 20,000 TCR beta sequences at a false discovery rate of 0.05 in a later analysis.

Library creation used the immunoSEQ multiplex PCR assay. For the multiplex PCR, a mixture combining 60 forward primers for TCR Vbeta segments and 13 reverse primers for TCR Jbeta segments was used. Amplification of the CDR3 region of rearranged TCR beta genes was performed with a multiplex PCR assay on genomic DNA. Amplified TCR beta libraries were sequenced as 87-base-pair reads on the Illumina HiSeq System. On the authors' methods: A later analysis tallied 70 million to 100 million unique TCR beta chains across the 700 or so repertoires, and around 10 million of those chains were shared by two or more donors. A nearest-neighbor algorithm error-corrected the raw reads and collapsed the reads into unique sequences, merging closely related sequences to remove PCR and sequencing errors. CDR3 sequences were aligned to IMGT reference sequences to assign V, D and J gene segments. For a sequence to be retained, at least a six-nucleotide match to both a V gene segment and a J gene segment was required. A rearrangement was called productive if the CDR3 had no stop codons and remained in frame with V and J, and every other rearrangement was called non-productive. Following IMGT convention, CDR3 was defined as the stretch from the second conserved V-encoded cysteine to the conserved J-encoded phenylalanine. Sequences without an unambiguous match to a single V gene segment were excluded from the earlier analysis of about 600 of the donors. An earlier analysis of almost 600 of the donors classified V segments as functional when productive rearrangements were above 56.7% and as segregating when the standard deviation between donors was above 5%. A statistical classification framework was developed to diagnose cytomegalovirus status using the catalog of TCR beta chain sequences. In a later analysis, V and J genes were assigned by comparing TCR nucleotide sequences against IMGT/GENE-DB human TR gene sequences. Using the TCRdist pipeline, a later analysis assigned CDR3 sequences along with most-parsimonious VDJ recombination scenarios. In a later analysis, each TCR beta chain was defined by its CDR3 amino acid sequence together with its V-gene family, and reads without a unique V-gene family were excluded. A later analysis removed 500 to 650 highly shared, low-generation-probability nucleotide sequences to deal with suspected cross-contamination and a sequencing artifact. In a later analysis, a clonal expansion index was calculated for each public chain from normalized within-repertoire ranks of inferred template counts. Generation probabilities in a later analysis came from a VDJ recombination model fitted to out-of-frame rearrangements, and those results were checked against IGoR. In a later analysis, hypergeometric tests were used to score TCR-TCR, TCR-HLA and TCR-CMV co-occurrence, with a repertoire-size bias correction applied to TCR pairs. To estimate false discovery rates, a later analysis permuted the HLA or CMV assignments 20 times. In a later analysis, co-occurring TCRs were grouped using DBSCAN, with TCRdist sequence similarity added in when clustering inside HLA-allele-positive subsets. For co-occurrence clustering, repertoires with fewer than 30,000 or more than 120,000 public chains were excluded, along with five repertoires with anomalous nucleotide sharing. The clones in this table, taken by TCRdb from immuneACCESS, are in-frame only. Not every clone is retained; where verified, under half of the shortfall comes from an unresolved V gene, and the cause of the rest is unknown. The V and J calls and clone size were taken over from that table, and D and trimming were inferred from the DNA. The sample's own table lists 130,000 to 150,000 clones. The top ten clonotypes cover 2.7% of the sample.

The cohort consisted of 600 to 750 healthy bone marrow donors. All cohort members were sampled while nominally healthy, although unrecorded immune exposures were likely present. The donor was CMV seronegative and belonged to the group of over 300 seronegative cohort members. A peripheral blood sample was provided by each donor, and peripheral blood mononuclear cells were used for TCR beta sequencing. Genomic DNA was extracted from the blood cell samples with the Qiagen DNeasy Blood Extraction Kit. The chain is encoded by TRBV6-8 joined to TRBJ1-1; a tentative D call is TRBD1 (5 bases match). The receptor's source is a man aged 35 to 55 in good health and CMV-seronegative. Sequencing used PBMCs. The CDR3 loop reads CASSRQRMNTEAFF. The DNA is as follows: TGTGCCAGCAGTCGACAGAGAATGAACACTGAAGCTTTCTTT.